This record looks at one T cell receptor (beta chain) sequence and its context. Its antigen is not known. This entry comes from a study of T cell repertoires in cytomegalovirus infection. For the study at large: CMV epitopes in the study were HLA-C-restricted (recently identified) and HLA-B-restricted (well studied). The study's findings and limits: Carriage of CMV together with the relevant HLA was identifiable through cumulative public TCR beta family frequency. In two of eight donors, the top clonotype was HLA-C-restricted CMV-specific.

Using its own MiXCR run on the reads, TCRdb lists one record per CDR3 protein. The profile covers under 300,000 distinct CDR3 sequences, with less than 25% appearing a single time and roughly a fifth taken by the ten largest. The sequence was collected from a human donor in good health (CMV status not recorded). Some clones in this sample may be carry-over from other donors' samples. Material: cultured PBMCs, obtained from culture after CMV antigen stimulation.

The CDR3 nucleotides read TGTGCCAGCAGGTCGGGACAGGTGCACACCGGGGAGCTGTTTTTT. This sequence encodes CASRSGQVHTGELFF. The V and J genes are TRBV7-2 and TRBJ2-2; 8 bases match TRBD1. CDR3 size: 15 residues. After removal of 6 bases from V and 3 bases from J, the junction contained 6 bases not matched to a gene. The germline gives CDR1 SGHTA, CDR2 FQGNSA.